Below, one T cell receptor (beta chain) is given with its context. Its antigen is currently unknown. Germline V gene sequence: CDR1 MRHNA, CDR2 SNTAGT. With V trimmed by 6 bases and J by 7 bases, 9 bases remained unmatched. CDR3 size: 15 residues. These data are taken from a study of shared clonotypes between healthy human individuals. Looking at the study overall: The people who gave samples were two women and a few men aged 18 to 49.

The investigators split CD4+ cells into a CD45RA+ naive subset and a CD45RA-negative memory subset. Regarding the study as a whole: Rarefaction analysis demonstrated incomplete sorted-subset sequencing notwithstanding large depth.

Here immunoSEQ multiplex PCR was the method, and the copy in TCRdb shows in-frame clones only, minus some. The data show about 2.3 million clones, approximately 95% seen once. The receptor comes from a man aged 18 to 29 in good health. Some clones in this sample may be carry-over from other donors' samples. What was sequenced was naive CD4+ T cells from PBMCs. Regarding subset: CD45RA+ positively selected. This chain connects TRBV6-4 to TRBJ2-1; 10 bases align to TRBD2. The CDR3 sequence is CASSLAGAGLNEQFF. CDR3 DNA sequence: TGTGCCAGCAGCCTAGCGGGAGCGGGTTTGAATGAGCAGTTCTTC.